The sequence of this TCR beta chain was determined in a study of blood T cells in healthy people across ages. A sample-barcoded 5' primer and a J-beta primer mix were used in a second PCR of about 6 to 12 cycles. MiXCR, applied by TCRdb to the 5' RACE reads, yields one record per CDR3 protein. The table lists 800,000 or so distinct CDR3 sequences, roughly 25% of them singletons. This sample was shared with a second study, whose subject was T cells of mothers and their children.

The origin of this receptor is a boy aged 10-17 years in good health. Sequences were obtained from blood.

The CDR3: CSVEVFSYNEQFF. In nucleotides, the CDR3 is TGCAGCGTTGAAGTTTTCAGTTACAATGAGCAGTTCTTC. V gene TRBV29-1 combines with J gene TRBJ2-1; D gene ambiguous. There are 13 residues in the CDR3. Trimming pared 1 base from V and 4 bases from J, leaving 8 bases between. Germline V gene sequence: CDR1 SQVTM, CDR2 ANQGSEA.